Following are 28 T cell receptor beta chains from one sample sequenced in a study of blood T cell repertoires in COVID-19. Repertoires were generated with immunoSEQ multiplex PCR, while TCRdb's copy carries only in-frame clones and drops some. Here the sample spans about 230,000 clones, less than 90% being singletons. The material sequenced was peripheral blood. These receptors all stem from a woman over 75 with active or convalescent COVID-19.

The chain couples TRBV5-1 to TRBJ2-7; TRBD1 matches at 7 bases. J lost 4 bases, V lost 4 bases, and 8 bases had no gene match. The CDR3 sequence is 14 residues long. The germline V gene encodes CDR1 SGHRS and CDR2 YFSETQ. The DNA of the CDR3 is TGCGCCAGCAGCCTGGGACAGTCGAAGTACGAGCAGTACTTC. This codes for CASSLGQSKYEQYF.

V gene TRBV13 combines with J gene TRBJ2-5, with D hard to call. The CDR3 covers 13 residues. The germline CDR1 and CDR2 sequences are PRHDT and FYEKMQ (reference sequence). Deletions cut 8 bases from V and 5 bases from J, with 15 bases between. The chain's CDR3 is CASSRVGGETQYF. CDR3 in DNA: TGTGCCAGCTCCCGAGTAGGCGGTGAGACCCAGTACTTC.

The chain is built from TRBV4-1 and TRBJ1-5; a weak D match, TRBD1 (5 bases). This CDR3 region has 15 residues. Germline CDR1 MGHRA, CDR2 YSYEKL. Trimming pared 1 base from V and 11 bases from J, leaving 18 bases between. The CDR3 DNA sequence: TGCGCCAGCAGCCAAGGCTGGGGGGACCTTGAGTCCCAGCATTTT. Residues: CASSQGWGDLESQHF.

The chain links TRBV4-3 to TRBJ1-4, with a weak D call TRBD1 (6 bases). The CDR3 is 18 residues long. Trimming removed 0 bases at V and 3 bases at J, with 17 bases between. CDR1 is LGHNA and CDR2 is YSLEER in the germline V gene. The CDR3 loop is CASSQEVGMRGSNEKLFF. For the CDR3, the DNA is TGCGCCAGCAGCCAAGAGGTGGGGATGAGGGGGTCTAATGAAAAACTGTTTTTT.

The chain links TRBV9 to TRBJ2-7; maybe TRBD2 (6 bases). Germline-derived CDR1 and CDR2 are SGDLS and YYNGEE. V lost 0 bases, J lost 3 bases, and 13 bases lay in between. CDR3 length equals 15 residues. The CDR3 reads CASSVVAGQGYEQYF. As DNA, the CDR3 is TGTGCCAGCAGCGTAGTGGCGGGGCAGGGCTACGAGCAGTACTTC.

The chain links TRBV30 to TRBJ1-6; D gene uncertain. V was pared by 0 bases and J by 7 bases, with 10 bases between. The V gene's germline CDR1 is GTSNPN and CDR2 SVGIG (reference sequence). The CDR3 length is 14 residues. Here the CDR3 DNA reads TGTGCCTGGAGTGTAGGAGAGGAAAATTCACCCCTCCACTTT. The encoded protein is CAWSVGEENSPLHF. Full variable domain (missing parts from reference TRBV30 and TRBJ1-6): SQTIHQWPATLVQPVGSPLSLECTVEGTSNPNLYWYRQAAGRGLQLLFYSVGIGQISSEVPQNLSASRPQDRQFILSSKKLLLSDSGFYLCAWSVGEENSPLHFGNGTRLTVT.

The chain couples TRBV18 to TRBJ2-6; tentatively, D is TRBD1 (5 bases). The CDR3 has 17 amino acids. Trimming took off 3 bases at V and 0 bases at J, with 12 bases between the two ends. Germline loops: CDR1 KGHSH, CDR2 LQKENI. DNA for the CDR3: TGTGCCAGCTCACCCAACCGACAGCCCTCTGGGGCCAACGTCCTGACTTTC. This sequence encodes CASSPNRQPSGANVLTF.

The chain joins TRBV7-3 to TRBJ1-2, with 9 bases aligning to TRBD1. CDR1 is SGHTA, CDR2 FQGTGA, per germline. The CDR3 has 14 amino acids. The junction had 6 bases not matched to a gene; V was cut back by 4 bases and J by 6 bases. CDR3 in DNA: TGTGCCAGCAGCTCGCGGGACAGGGTAAATGGCTACACCTTC. It encodes CASSSRDRVNGYTF.

With regard to this clone: Distinct nucleotide sequences in the sample also encode this CDR3. CDR3 region: CAWSVQGDQPQHF. In DNA, the CDR3 is TGTGCCTGGAGTGTACAGGGAGATCAGCCCCAGCATTTT. V and J are TRBV30 and TRBJ1-5; tentative D call: TRBD1 (6 bases). This CDR3 has 13 amino acids. V lost 0 bases and J 5 bases, leaving 8 bases between the germline ends. The germline V gene has CDR1 GTSNPN and CDR2 SVGIG (reference sequence).

The rearrangement joins TRBV7-2 to TRBJ2-5, with a possible D match to TRBD2 (5 bases). The CDR3 has 14 amino acids. V was trimmed by 4 bases and J by 4 bases, leaving 13 bases between them. Germline CDR1 is SGHTA and CDR2 is FQGNSA. The CDR3 region is CASSSLLAGETQYF. For the CDR3, the DNA is TGTGCCAGCAGCTCCCTTTTGGCGGGAGAGACCCAGTACTTC.

This clone has a handful of counts. The chain couples TRBV9 to TRBJ2-4; maybe TRBD2 (5 bases). Between the trimmed V and J ends, which lost 0 bases and 5 bases, there was a span of 15 bases. In germline, CDR1 is SGDLS, CDR2 YYNGEE. This CDR3 is 16 amino acids long. Written as DNA, the CDR3 is TGTGCCAGCAGCGTAGAAGCTCCCGGGGTTCAAAACATTCAGTACTTC. Amino acid sequence: CASSVEAPGVQNIQYF.

This clone was recorded many times. The chain couples TRBV9 to TRBJ2-3; 9 bases match TRBD2. Trimming took 0 bases from V and 6 from J; bases not matched to a gene: 5. Germline V gene sequence: CDR1 SGDLS, CDR2 YYNGEE. CDR3 size: 15 residues. Written as DNA, the CDR3 is TGTGCCAGCAGCGTAGTTGGGACTAGCATGGATACGCAGTATTTT. This translates into CASSVVGTSMDTQYF.

This clone was seen a few times. This sequence joins TRBV6-2 or TRBV6-3 and TRBJ2-7; D remains unclear. Germline-derived CDR1 and CDR2 are MNHEY and SVGEGT. The CDR3 runs to 15 residues. V lost 2 bases, J lost 7 bases, and 18 bases lay in between. The CDR3 sequence: CASSYRRSDLGEQYF. The DNA for the CDR3 is TGTGCCAGCAGTTACCGACGGAGCGACCTCGGGGAGCAGTACTTC.

J is TRBJ1-2 and V is TRBV29-1; 10 bases are a match to TRBD1. V shed 2 bases, J shed 7 bases, and the junction held 13 bases outside the gene matches. The germline V gene has CDR1 SQVTM and CDR2 ANQGSEA. CDR3 length: 16 residues. The CDR3 DNA is TGCAGCGTTGAATCTTCCGCCGGGACAGGGGCGGGTGGCTACACCTTC. This translates into CSVESSAGTGAGGYTF. The whole variable domain, remainder taken from reference TRBV29-1 and TRBJ1-2, is SAVISQKPSRDICQRGTSLTIQCQVDSQVTMMFWYRQQPGQSLTLIATANQGSEATYESGFVIDKFPISRPNLTFSTLTVSNMSPEDSSIYLCSVESSAGTGAGGYTFGSGTRLTVV.

The DNA of the CDR3 is TGCGCCAGCAGCGGAATTCCGGGACAGGGGTACAATGAGCAGTTCTTC. Its protein is CASSGIPGQGYNEQFF. The chain has TRBV5-1 and TRBJ2-1; 10 bases line up with TRBD1. V lost 4 bases, J lost 4 bases, and 8 bases stayed unmatched. This CDR3 region has 16 residues. Germline V CDR1 and CDR2: SGHRS, YFSETQ.

The V call is TRBV27, the J call TRBJ2-5; 13 bases are shared with TRBD2. J was trimmed by 4 bases and V by 5 bases; bases with no gene match: 10. Germline-derived CDR1 and CDR2 are MNHEY and SMNVEV (reference sequence). This CDR3 has 17 amino acids. This CDR3 reads CASSAQLAGGPPETQYF. The CDR3 region has the DNA TGTGCCAGCAGTGCTCAACTAGCGGGAGGGCCTCCAGAGACCCAGTACTTC.

V usage is TRBV7-3 and J usage is TRBJ2-2; D remains ambiguous. CDR1 and CDR2 (germline): SGHTA, FQGTGA. There are 15 residues in the CDR3. V lost 1 base to trimming and J lost 0 bases, with 6 bases between them. As DNA, the CDR3 is TGTGCCAGCAGCTTAAGCGCCGCGAACACCGGGGAGCTGTTTTTT. This codes for CASSLSAANTGELFF.

The chain couples TRBV7-3 to TRBJ2-3; no definite D call. V lost 2 bases, J lost 2 bases, and 5 bases lay in between. Germline CDR1 and CDR2: SGHTA and FQGTGA. CDR3 size: 13 residues. DNA for the CDR3: TGTGCCAGCAGCTTAGCGATCACAGATACGCAGTATTTT. This codes for CASSLAITDTQYF.

This clone was seen a handful of times. The chain links TRBV11-3 to TRBJ1-2, with TRBD1 as a possible D gene (5 bases). The germline V gene has CDR1 SGHNT and CDR2 YENEEA. This CDR3 has 15 amino acids. Trimming stripped 5 bases from V and 4 bases from J, with 17 bases between. CDR3 nucleotides: TGTGCCAGCAGCCCGGGGACTTCTGGGGGCTATGGCTACACCTTC. It encodes CASSPGTSGGYGYTF.

The chain combines TRBV6-6 with TRBJ2-7; weak D call: TRBD1 (6 bases). V was shortened by 7 bases and J by 5 bases, with 21 bases between the two germline ends. Germline CDR1 MNHNY, CDR2 SVGAGI (reference sequence). This CDR3 region has 15 residues. CDR3 loop: CASTSRVGARNEQYF. For the CDR3, the DNA is TGTGCCAGCACCTCACGGGTGGGGGCGCGCAACGAGCAGTACTTC.

The J gene is TRBJ2-3, the V gene TRBV6-5, with 9 bases matching TRBD1. V dropped 5 bases and J dropped 5; count of bases not matched to a gene: 5. The CDR3 totals 14 residues. Looked up from germline, CDR1 is MNHEY and CDR2 is SVGAGI. The CDR3 region has the DNA TGTGCCAGCAGTCGCGGACAGGGGCAAGATACGCAGTATTTT. Its protein is CASSRGQGQDTQYF.

The chain joins TRBV28 to TRBJ1-2; 8 positions agree with TRBD1. CDR1 is MDHEN and CDR2 is SYDVKM in the germline V gene. There are 14 residues in the CDR3. The trim removed 6 bases at V and 4 bases at J, leaving 7 bases unmatched. The CDR3 here is CASRVQGAGYGYTF. The CDR3 nucleotides are TGTGCCAGCAGAGTCCAGGGGGCGGGCTATGGCTACACCTTC.

V gene TRBV6-5 combines with J gene TRBJ1-2; 9 bases fit TRBD1. The CDR3 runs to 14 residues. V was clipped by 6 bases and J by 5 bases; unmatched bases: 7. Per the germline V gene, CDR1 is MNHEY and CDR2 is SVGAGI. The CDR3 region has the DNA TGTGCCAGCAGGGGGACAGGGTCTATTTATGGCTACACCTTC. It encodes CASRGTGSIYGYTF.

As concerns this clone: The junction differs from germline at one of its ends, possibly a read error. This sequence joins TRBV18 and TRBJ2-5, with 9 bases identical to TRBD1. This CDR3 is built from 11 residues. The germline CDR1 and CDR2 sequences are KGHSH and LQKENI. For the CDR3, the DNA is TGTGCCAGCTCACGGGACAGGGTTAGGGACTTC. Its translation is CASSRDRVRDF.

This clone was counted a single time. The gene calls are TRBV25-1 and TRBJ2-7; 10 nucleotides align to TRBD2. The CDR3 contains 17 residues. With V trimmed by 1 base and J by 5 bases, 11 bases remained unmatched. CDR1 is MGHDK and CDR2 is SYGVNS in the germline V gene. The CDR3 sequence is CASSEWGSSGGLDEQYF. The CDR3 DNA reads TGTGCCAGCAGTGAATGGGGTTCTAGCGGGGGTCTGGACGAGCAGTACTTC.

This sequence joins TRBV19 and TRBJ2-2; 14 bases are a match to TRBD2. Germline CDR1 and CDR2: LNHDA and SQIVND (reference sequence). The length of the CDR3 is 19 residues. V was pared by 1 base and J by 4 bases, with 8 bases of the junction left unmatched. In DNA, the CDR3 is TGTGCCAGTAGTATAGGACTAGCGGGAGGGGAAGGAAGCACCGGGGAGCTGTTTTTT. Protein sequence: CASSIGLAGGEGSTGELFF.

This sequence joins TRBV19 and TRBJ2-2, with D possibly matching TRBD2 (5 bases). V was trimmed by 6 bases and J by 0 bases, leaving 17 bases between them. This CDR3 has 17 amino acids. CDR1 and CDR2 (germline): LNHDA, SQIVND (reference sequence). The chain's CDR3 is CASSTPRDWANTGELFF. The DNA for the CDR3 is TGTGCCAGTAGCACCCCGAGGGATTGGGCGAACACCGGGGAGCTGTTTTTT.

In this sample, this clone turned up once. Written as DNA, the CDR3 is TGTGCCAGCAGCCAAGGACTAGCGGGAGAACAGTTCTTC. The encoded protein is CASSQGLAGEQFF. The chain combines TRBV4-2 with TRBJ2-1; 12 bases are shared with TRBD2. Germline V CDR1 and CDR2: LGHNA, YNFKEQ. V trimming: 1 base; J trimming: 13 bases; junction bases outside the gene matches: 2. The CDR3 covers 13 residues.